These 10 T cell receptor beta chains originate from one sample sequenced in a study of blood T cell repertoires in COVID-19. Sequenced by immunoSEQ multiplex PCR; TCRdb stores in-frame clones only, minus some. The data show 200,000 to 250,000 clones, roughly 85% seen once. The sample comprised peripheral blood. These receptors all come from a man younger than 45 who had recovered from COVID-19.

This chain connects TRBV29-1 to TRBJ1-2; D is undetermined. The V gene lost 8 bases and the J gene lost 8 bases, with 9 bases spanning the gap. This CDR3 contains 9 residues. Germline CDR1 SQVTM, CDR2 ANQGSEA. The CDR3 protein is CSPGLGYTF. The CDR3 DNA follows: TGCAGCCCCGGGTTGGGCTACACCTTC.

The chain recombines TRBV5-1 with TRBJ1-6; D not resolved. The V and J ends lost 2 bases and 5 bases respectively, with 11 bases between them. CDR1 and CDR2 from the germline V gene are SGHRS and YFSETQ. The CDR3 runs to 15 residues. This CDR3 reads CASSFNGGDNSPLHF. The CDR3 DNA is TGCGCCAGCAGCTTTAACGGCGGTGATAATTCACCCCTCCACTTT.

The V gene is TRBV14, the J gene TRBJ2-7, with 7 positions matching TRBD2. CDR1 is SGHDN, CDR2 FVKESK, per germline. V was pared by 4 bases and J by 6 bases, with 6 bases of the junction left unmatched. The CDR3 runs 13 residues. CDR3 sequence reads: CASSPSRGGEQYF. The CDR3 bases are TGTGCCAGCAGCCCCAGTCGCGGGGGCGAGCAGTACTTC.

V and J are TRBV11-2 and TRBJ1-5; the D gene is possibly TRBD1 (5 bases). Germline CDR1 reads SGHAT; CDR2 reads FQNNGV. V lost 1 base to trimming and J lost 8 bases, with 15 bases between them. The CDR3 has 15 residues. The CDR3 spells CASSLGTRTREPQHF. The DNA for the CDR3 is TGTGCCAGCAGCTTAGGGACACGTACTCGTGAGCCCCAGCATTTT.

CDR3 in amino acids: CASRLVWGPNQPQHF. CDR3 nucleotide sequence: TGTGCAAGTCGCTTAGTGTGGGGCCCAAATCAGCCCCAGCATTTT. The chain carries TRBV12-2 and TRBJ1-5; the table names TRBD1, a call not compared with the DNA. TRBV12-2 is a pseudogene. The CDR3 is 15 residues long.

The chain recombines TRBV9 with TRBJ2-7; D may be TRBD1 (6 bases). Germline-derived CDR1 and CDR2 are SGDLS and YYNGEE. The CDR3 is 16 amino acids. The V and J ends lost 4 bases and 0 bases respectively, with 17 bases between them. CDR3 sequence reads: CASSPRPQGSSYEQYF. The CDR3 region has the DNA TGTGCCAGCAGCCCCCGCCCTCAGGGGAGCTCCTACGAGCAGTACTTC.

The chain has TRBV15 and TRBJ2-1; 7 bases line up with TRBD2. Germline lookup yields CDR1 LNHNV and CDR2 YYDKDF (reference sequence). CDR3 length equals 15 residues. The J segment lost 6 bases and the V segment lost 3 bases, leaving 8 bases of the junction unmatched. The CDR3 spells CATSSQAGEGNEQFF. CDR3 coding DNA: TGTGCCACCAGCAGTCAGGCGGGGGAAGGCAATGAGCAGTTCTTC.

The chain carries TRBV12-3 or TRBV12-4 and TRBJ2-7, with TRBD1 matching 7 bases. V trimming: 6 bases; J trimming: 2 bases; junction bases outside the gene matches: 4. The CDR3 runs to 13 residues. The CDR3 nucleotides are TGTGCCAGCAGCTGGGACAGAACCTACGAGCAGTACTTC. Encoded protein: CASSWDRTYEQYF.

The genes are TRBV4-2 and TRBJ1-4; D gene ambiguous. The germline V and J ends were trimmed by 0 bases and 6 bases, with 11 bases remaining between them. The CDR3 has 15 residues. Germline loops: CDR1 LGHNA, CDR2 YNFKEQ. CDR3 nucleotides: TGTGCCAGCAGCCAAGATGCGGTGACTCATGAAAAACTGTTTTTT. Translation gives CASSQDAVTHEKLFF.

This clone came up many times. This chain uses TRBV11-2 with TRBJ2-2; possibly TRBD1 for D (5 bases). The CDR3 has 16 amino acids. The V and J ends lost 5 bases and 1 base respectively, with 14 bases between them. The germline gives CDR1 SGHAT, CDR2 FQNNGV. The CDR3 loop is CASSPPGQGNTGELFF. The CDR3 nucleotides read TGTGCCAGCAGCCCGCCAGGCCAGGGGAACACCGGGGAGCTGTTTTTT. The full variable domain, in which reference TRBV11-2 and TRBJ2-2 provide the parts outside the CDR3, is EAGVAQSPRYKIIEKRQSVAFWCNPISGHATLYWYQQILGQGPKLLIQFQNNGVVDDSQLPKDRFSAERLKGVDSTLKIQPAKLEDSAVYLCASSPPGQGNTGELFFGEGSRLTVL.